Listed below are T cell receptor beta chains from one sample, sequenced in a study of control samples from healthy donors and cancer patients. The method was immunoSEQ multiplex PCR; TCRdb's version includes in-frame clones alone and lacks a portion of them. The sample carries roughly 9,200 clones, 90% to 95% recorded once. The sequencing sample was made of PBMCs. All receptors come from a man aged 60-69 years with colorectal cancer. The CDR3 runs from the conserved cysteine through the conserved F or W. A D gene is named only where the DNA matches it firmly. For some rows the clone size is stated as once, few or many, or as a class when expanded; others skip it.

j_call clone_size d_call v_call cdr3_aa cdr3_nt
TRBJ1-5 . . TRBV6-5 CASSYSSNQPQHF TGTGCCAGCAGTTATTCTAGCAATCAGCCCCAGCATTTT
TRBJ2-4 . . TRBV4-1 CASSQDWFGAKNIQYF TGCGCCAGCAGCCAAGATTGGTTCGGAGCCAAAAACATTCAGTACTTC
TRBJ1-1 once . TRBV6-6 CASSYSVQGSTEAFF TGTGCCAGCAGTTACTCGGTACAGGGCAGCACTGAAGCTTTCTTT
TRBJ1-4 . . TRBV14 CASSQNVHEKLFF TGTGCCAGCAGCCAAAATGTTCATGAAAAACTGTTTTTT
TRBJ1-1 . . TRBV10-2 CASSGSRGEAFF TGCGCCAGCTCCGGTTCTCGGGGTGAAGCTTTCTTT
TRBJ2-1 once TRBD2 TRBV4-2 CASSQEGVIAGGMYNEQFF TGTGCCAGCAGCCAAGAAGGCGTGATAGCGGGGGGGATGTACAATGAGCAGTTCTTC
TRBJ2-7 . . TRBV25-1 CASSAGLLSSYEQYF TGTGCCAGCAGTGCTGGACTCCTGAGCTCCTACGAGCAGTACTTC
TRBJ1-4 . . TRBV6-2/TRBV6-3 CASSYSTGLNEKLFF TGTGCCAGCAGTTACTCGACAGGCCTTAATGAAAAACTGTTTTTT
TRBJ2-1 . . TRBV19 CASSISVSYNEQFF TGTGCCAGTAGTATATCAGTCTCCTACAATGAGCAGTTCTTC
TRBJ1-5 . . TRBV6-6 CASSKTAGLRQPQHF TGTGCCAGCAGCAAGACCGCAGGTCTGAGGCAGCCCCAGCATTTT
TRBJ1-4 . . TRBV11-2 CASSLTPRGNEKLFF TGTGCCAGCAGCTTAACCCCAAGGGGTAATGAAAAACTGTTTTTT
TRBJ2-2 . . TRBV19 CASRRQVQSGELFF TGTGCCAGTAGACGACAGGTACAATCGGGGGAGCTGTTTTTT
TRBJ2-3 . TRBD2 TRBV29-1 CSVEGSGGPDTQYF TGCAGCGTTGAAGGTAGCGGGGGGCCAGATACGCAGTATTTT
TRBJ2-5 . TRBD1 TRBV3-1/TRBV3-2 CASSHNRGEETQYF TGTGCCAGCAGCCATAACAGGGGGGAAGAGACCCAGTACTTC
TRBJ1-2 . . TRBV27 CASSFTGGNYGYTF TGTGCCAGCAGTTTCACGGGGGGGAACTATGGCTACACCTTC
TRBJ2-2 . TRBD2 TRBV10-2 CASSGVSGTNTGELFF TGCGCCAGCAGCGGGGTTAGCGGGACAAACACCGGGGAGCTGTTTTTT
TRBJ1-2 . TRBD1 TRBV4-2 CASSQVGDRGLGYTF TGTGCCAGCAGCCAAGTTGGGGACAGGGGGTTAGGCTACACCTTC
TRBJ2-1 . . TRBV6-1 CASSDQSSYNEQFF TGTGCCAGCAGTGACCAGAGCTCCTACAATGAGCAGTTCTTC
TRBJ1-1 once . TRBV4-1 CASSQDDPLSTEAFF TGCGCCAGCAGCCAAGATGATCCTTTGAGCACTGAAGCTTTCTTT
TRBJ2-5 . TRBD2 TRBV9 CASSVADLAGFQETQYF TGTGCCAGCAGCGTAGCTGATTTAGCGGGATTCCAAGAGACCCAGTACTTC
TRBJ1-2 . TRBD1 TRBV5-6 CASSLGDRVSLYGYTF TGTGCCAGCAGCCTAGGGGACAGGGTATCCCTCTATGGCTACACCTTC
TRBJ1-1 . TRBD1 TRBV7-3 CASSKQGFTEAFF TGTGCCAGCAGCAAACAGGGGTTCACTGAAGCTTTCTTT
TRBJ1-3 once . TRBV2 CASSEESRAGNTIYF TGTGCCAGCAGTGAAGAAAGCAGGGCTGGAAACACCATATATTTT
TRBJ1-5 . . TRBV5-1 CASSLGGASNQPQHF TGCGCCAGCAGCTTGGGGGGGGCTAGCAATCAGCCCCAGCATTTT
TRBJ2-1 . TRBD2 TRBV3-1/TRBV3-2 CASSQPLIGGARYLSFF TGTGCCAGCAGCCAACCTCTAATCGGGGGGGCCCGTTATCTGTCGTTCTTC
TRBJ2-2 . . TRBV5-4 CASSLGSGELFF TGTGCCAGCAGCTTGGGTTCCGGGGAGCTGTTTTTT
TRBJ1-5 once TRBD1 TRBV19 CASSERTGRLSNQPQHF TGTGCCAGTAGTGAACGGACAGGACGACTTAGCAATCAGCCCCAGCATTTT
TRBJ2-2 . . TRBV7-3 CASSSQGGLTGELFF TGTGCCAGCAGCTCCCAGGGGGGCTTGACCGGGGAGCTGTTTTTT
TRBJ1-4 . TRBD1 TRBV11-2 CASSSAGTANEKLFF TGTGCCAGCAGCTCGGCCGGGACAGCGAATGAAAAACTGTTTTTT
TRBJ1-1 . . TRBV4-3 CASSQDTVNTEAFF TGCGCCAGCAGCCAAGATACGGTGAACACTGAAGCTTTCTTT
TRBJ1-3 . . TRBV6-5 CASSFRGSSGNTIYF TGTGCCAGCAGTTTTCGGGGGTCCTCTGGAAACACCATATATTTT
TRBJ2-7 . TRBD1 TRBV2 CASSRQGGYEQYF TGTGCCAGCAGTAGACAGGGCGGGTACGAGCAGTACTTC
TRBJ1-2 once TRBD1 TRBV28 CASTDRANYGYTF TGTGCCAGCACCGACAGGGCTAACTATGGCTACACCTTC
TRBJ1-3 . . TRBV7-2 CASSPPFGNTIYF TGTGCCAGCAGCCCCCCATTTGGAAACACCATATATTTT
TRBJ2-6 . . TRBV6-2/TRBV6-3 CASSLLLGSGANVLTF TGTGCCAGCAGCCTATTACTGGGCTCTGGGGCCAACGTCCTGACTTTC
TRBJ1-4 . TRBD1 TRBV4-1 CASRGNRGRREKLFF TGCGCCAGCAGAGGAAATAGGGGGCGACGAGAAAAACTGTTTTTT
TRBJ2-2 . TRBD1 TRBV18 CASSPPGGYTGELFF TGTGCCAGCTCACCACCAGGGGGCTACACCGGGGAGCTGTTTTTT
TRBJ1-5 . . TRBV20-1 CSASAGSLNQPQHF TGCAGTGCTAGTGCGGGCAGCCTCAATCAGCCCCAGCATTTT
TRBJ2-1 . TRBD2 TRBV4-2 CASSLGLAGGSYNEQFF TGTGCCAGCAGTCTTGGACTAGCGGGGGGCTCCTACAATGAGCAGTTCTTC
TRBJ2-5 . TRBD2 TRBV7-3 CASSSGLAGGGGTQYF TGTGCCAGCAGCTCGGGACTAGCGGGGGGCGGCGGGACCCAGTACTTC
TRBJ1-2 few TRBD1 TRBV4-1 CASSLRDSTNYGYTF TGCGCCAGCAGCCTTCGGGACAGCACGAACTATGGCTACACCTTC
TRBJ2-3 . . TRBV28 CASKSPDTQYF TGTGCCAGCAAGAGCCCAGATACGCAGTATTTT
TRBJ2-7 . TRBD1 TRBV2 CAIDRVRDEQYF TGTGCCATCGACAGGGTAAGGGACGAGCAGTACTTC
TRBJ1-5 . . TRBV18 CASSDQVAQPQHF TGTGCCAGCTCAGATCAGGTGGCTCAGCCCCAGCATTTT
TRBJ2-2 . TRBD1 TRBV2 CASSNRQGVTGELFF TGTGCCAGCAGTAATAGACAGGGCGTCACCGGGGAGCTGTTTTTT
TRBJ1-1 . TRBD1 TRBV11-2 CASSSQGVNTEAFF TGTGCCAGCAGCTCACAGGGGGTGAACACTGAAGCTTTCTTT
TRBJ1-2 . . TRBV12-3/TRBV12-4 CASGRRVGYGYTF TGTGCCAGCGGTAGGAGGGTCGGCTATGGCTACACCTTC
TRBJ2-3 . . TRBV28 CASNPRRGGDTQYF TGTGCCAGCAACCCCCGTCGGGGAGGAGATACGCAGTATTTT
TRBJ1-2 . . TRBV7-2 CASSLEAGWDYGYTF TGTGCCAGCAGCTTGGAGGCGGGTTGGGACTATGGCTACACCTTC
TRBJ2-7 . . TRBV4-2 CASSQAGTPSSYEQYF TGTGCCAGCAGCCAAGCCGGGACTCCGAGCTCCTACGAGCAGTACTTC
TRBJ1-5 . . TRBV7-2 CASSLSRQPQHF TGTGCCAGCAGCTTATCACGTCAGCCCCAGCATTTT
TRBJ1-2 . . TRBV20-1 CSASLSQKNNYGYTF TGCAGTGCTAGTCTTTCGCAGAAGAATAACTATGGCTACACCTTC